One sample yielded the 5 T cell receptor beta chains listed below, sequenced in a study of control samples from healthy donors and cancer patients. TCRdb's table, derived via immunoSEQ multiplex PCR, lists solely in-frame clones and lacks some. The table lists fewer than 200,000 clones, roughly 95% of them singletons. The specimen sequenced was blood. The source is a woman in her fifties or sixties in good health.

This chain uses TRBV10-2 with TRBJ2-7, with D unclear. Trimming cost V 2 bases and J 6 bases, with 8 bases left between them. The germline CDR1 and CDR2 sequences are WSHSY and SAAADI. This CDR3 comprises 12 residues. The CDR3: CASSELTPEQYF. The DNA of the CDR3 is TGCGCCAGCAGTGAGCTGACACCCGAGCAGTACTTC.

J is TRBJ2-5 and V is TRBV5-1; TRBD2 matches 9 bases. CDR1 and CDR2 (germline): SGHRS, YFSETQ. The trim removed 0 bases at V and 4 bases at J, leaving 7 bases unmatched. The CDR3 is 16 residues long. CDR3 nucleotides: TGCGCCAGCAGCTTGGGATTAGCGGGGGATACAGAGACCCAGTACTTC. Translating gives CASSLGLAGDTETQYF.

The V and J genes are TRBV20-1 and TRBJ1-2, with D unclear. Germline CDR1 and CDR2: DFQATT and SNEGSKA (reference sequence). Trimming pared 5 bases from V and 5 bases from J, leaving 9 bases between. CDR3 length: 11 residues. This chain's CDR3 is CSAAAGYGYTF. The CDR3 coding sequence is TGCAGTGCTGCGGCCGGTTATGGCTACACCTTC.

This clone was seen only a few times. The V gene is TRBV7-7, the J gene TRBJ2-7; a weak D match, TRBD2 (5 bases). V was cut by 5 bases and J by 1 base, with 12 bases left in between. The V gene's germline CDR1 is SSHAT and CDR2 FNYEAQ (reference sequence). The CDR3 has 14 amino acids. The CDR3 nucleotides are TGTGCCAGCAGCCCCTCCGGGGATTCCTACGAGCAGTACTTC. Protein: CASSPSGDSYEQYF.

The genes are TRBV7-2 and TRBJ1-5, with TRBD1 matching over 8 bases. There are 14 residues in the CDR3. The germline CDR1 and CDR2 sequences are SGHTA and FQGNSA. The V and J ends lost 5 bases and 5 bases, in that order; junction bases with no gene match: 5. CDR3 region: CASSGQGVHQPQHF. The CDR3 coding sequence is TGTGCCAGCAGCGGACAGGGAGTCCATCAGCCCCAGCATTTT.